This T cell receptor (beta chain) was documented in a study of CD4+ T cells in melanoma. The V segment lost 1 base and the J segment 0 bases; nucleotides outside the gene matches: 6. The CDR3 sequence is 18 residues long. Germline loops: CDR1 MDHEN, CDR2 SYDVKM. Concerning this clone itself: Its antigen is undetermined.

Study-wide findings and caveats: A reported correlation linked neoantigen-specific CD4+ T cells to CD8+, macrophage and B cell function. Neoantigen-specific CD4+ T cells in melanoma reportedly had diverse differentiation states.

Libraries were prepared by immunoSEQ multiplex PCR; TCRdb keeps only in-frame clonotypes and omits some of them. The sample has more than 110,000 clones; around nine tenths are singletons. The rearrangement links TRBV28 to TRBJ1-6, with 7 positions matching TRBD1. The TCR sequence derives from a human donor with melanoma. The CDR3 here is CASSLLSGGSSYNSPLHF. The CDR3 bases are TGTGCCAGCAGTTTATTGTCAGGGGGGAGCTCCTATAATTCACCCCTCCACTTT.